These 17 T cell receptor beta chains came from one sample sequenced in a study of cytomegalovirus exposure and HLA in healthy donors. Primers included in the PCR were 60 Vbeta and 13 Jbeta primers. Repertoires were generated with immunoSEQ multiplex PCR, while TCRdb's copy carries only in-frame clones and drops some. The sample carries around 120,000 clones, about three quarters recorded once. Sequences were obtained from PBMCs. All receptors come from a man aged 60 to 69 in good health and CMV-seropositive.

This chain links TRBV6-1 with TRBJ2-7; TRBD2 might be the D (5 bases). The CDR3 runs to 18 residues. Germline CDR1 reads MNHNS; CDR2 reads SASEGT. Trimming shortened V by 2 bases and J by 7 bases, and 27 bases separated the two germline ends. DNA for the CDR3: TGTGCCAGCAGTGAAAAGAGGGCAGGTATTACTTCTCCATATGAGCAGTACTTC. It is translated as CASSEKRAGITSPYEQYF.

V usage is TRBV2 and J usage is TRBJ2-2; 9 nucleotides align to TRBD1. The J segment lost 2 bases and the V segment lost 7 bases, leaving 8 bases of the junction unmatched. Germline V gene sequence: CDR1 SNHLY, CDR2 FYNNEI. The CDR3 extends over 16 amino acids. CDR3 protein: CASTTGTGRNTGELFF. DNA for the CDR3: TGTGCCAGCACAACCGGGACAGGGAGAAACACCGGGGAGCTGTTTTTT.

On this clone itself: The sample has other DNA sequences that encode this CDR3 too. The V gene is TRBV19, the J gene TRBJ1-2, with a possible D match to TRBD1 (6 bases). V lost 1 base, J lost 3 bases, and 6 bases lay in between. The CDR3 spans 13 residues. CDR1 LNHDA and CDR2 SQIVND come from the germline V gene (reference sequence). CDR3 sequence reads: CASSIGQDYGYTF. CDR3 DNA sequence: TGTGCCAGTAGTATAGGACAGGACTATGGCTACACCTTC.

This sequence joins TRBV7-2 and TRBJ2-3, with unresolved D. Trimming removed 3 bases at V and 4 bases at J, with 11 bases between. The CDR3 loop spans 14 amino acids. Germline V gene data show CDR1 as SGHTA and CDR2 as FQGNSA. CDR3 in DNA: TGTGCCAGCAGCTTCCCGGGTGGCGCAGATACGCAGTATTTT. Translated: CASSFPGGADTQYF.

V and J are TRBV5-3 and TRBJ2-1; 11 nucleotides line up with TRBD2. Being an ORF, TRBV5-3 has a function that is uncertain. The ends lost 1 base at V and 3 bases at J; junction bases unmatched: 6. This CDR3 comprises 17 residues. CDR3 DNA: TGTGCCAGAAGCTTGAGGACTAGCGGGCCCTTCTACAATGAGCAGTTCTTC. Translated, it gives CARSLRTSGPFYNEQFF.

This clone was found once. J is TRBJ1-2 and V is TRBV6-1, with D uncertain. Germline CDR1 MNHNS, CDR2 SASEGT. V lost 3 bases and J lost 4, with 12 bases in between. CDR3 length: 14 residues. In DNA, the CDR3 is TGTGCCAGCAGTGATCGGGGATCGGTCTATGGCTACACCTTC. Its translation: CASSDRGSVYGYTF.

V gene TRBV5-1 combines with J gene TRBJ1-3; the D is unclear. V was cut by 0 bases and J by 0 bases, with 7 bases left in between. There are 15 residues in the CDR3. Germline-derived CDR1 and CDR2 are SGHRS and YFSETQ. The DNA for the CDR3 is TGCGCCAGCAGCTTGGATAGGAGCTCTGGAAACACCATATATTTT. This sequence encodes CASSLDRSSGNTIYF.

The V gene is TRBV6-5, the J gene TRBJ1-5; 7 bases agree with TRBD1. V was pared by 6 bases and J by 2 bases, with 4 bases of the junction left unmatched. Germline CDR1 is MNHEY and CDR2 is SVGAGI. The CDR3 covers 14 residues. CDR3 nucleotide sequence: TGTGCCAGCAGCCAAGGACAGGGCAATCAGCCCCAGCATTTT. It codes for CASSQGQGNQPQHF.

For the CDR3, the DNA is TGTGCCAGCTCCAGTTCAGGGGACGCTCAGCCCCAGCATTTT. The encoded protein is CASSSSGDAQPQHF. This chain links TRBV18 with TRBJ1-5; D might be TRBD1 (6 bases). CDR1 is KGHSH, CDR2 LQKENI, per germline. This CDR3 spans 14 amino acids. V lost 6 bases and J lost 6, with 15 bases in between.

The V gene is TRBV6-1, the J gene TRBJ2-7; 9 bases agree with TRBD2. The CDR3 runs to 15 residues. V lost 5 bases and J lost 3; bases outside the gene matches: 8. CDR1 and CDR2 (germline): MNHNS, SASEGT. Here the CDR3 DNA reads TGTGCCAGCAGTTTAATAGCGGGAGCCCTCTACGAGCAGTACTTC. It codes for CASSLIAGALYEQYF.

V and J are TRBV5-4 and TRBJ2-1; 8 nucleotides match TRBD1. CDR3 length: 15 residues. Germline V gene sequence: CDR1 SGHNT, CDR2 YYREEE (reference sequence). Trimming at V came to 0 bases and at J to 7 bases, leaving 6 bases not matched to a gene. The CDR3 DNA sequence: TGTGCCAGCAGCTTGGACAGGGGGTTAACGAATGAGCAGTTCTTC. Its protein is CASSLDRGLTNEQFF. The full variable domain, in which reference TRBV5-4 and TRBJ2-1 provide the parts outside the CDR3, is ETGVTQSPTHLIKTRGQQVTLRCSSQSGHNTVSWYQQALGQGPQFIFQYYREEENGRGNFPPRFSGLQFPNYSSELNVNALELDDSALYLCASSLDRGLTNEQFFGPGTRLTVL.

The chain has TRBV4-1 and TRBJ2-2; TRBD2 agrees at 7 bases. Germline loops: CDR1 MGHRA, CDR2 YSYEKL. CDR3 length: 14 amino acids. The junction had 3 bases not matched to a gene; V was cut back by 1 base and J by 7 bases. Written as DNA, the CDR3 is TGCGCCAGCAGCCAAGGGCTAGCGGTCGGGGAGCTGTTTTTT. It is translated as CASSQGLAVGELFF.

The chain couples TRBV6-4 to TRBJ2-2; D is perhaps TRBD1 (5 bases). In germline, CDR1 is MRHNA, CDR2 SNTAGT. The CDR3 spans 15 residues. V dropped 0 bases and J dropped 3 bases, with 8 bases sitting between them. Written as DNA, the CDR3 is TGTGCCAGCAGTGACTCCACCAGGGACACCGGGGAGCTGTTTTTT. Encoded protein: CASSDSTRDTGELFF.

The chain joins TRBV2 to TRBJ2-7, with D possibly being TRBD2 (6 bases). This CDR3 is 16 amino acids long. V was cut by 0 bases and J by 4 bases, with 16 bases left in between. Per germline, CDR1 SNHLY and CDR2 FYNNEI. CDR3: CASSEAGVGSWYEQYF. Written as DNA, the CDR3 is TGTGCCAGCAGTGAAGCCGGCGTCGGGAGTTGGTACGAGCAGTACTTC.

This clone came up a few times. The gene calls are TRBV9 and TRBJ2-1; 11 bases align to TRBD2. This CDR3 contains 18 residues. The V gene's germline CDR1 is SGDLS and CDR2 YYNGEE. V lost 1 base, J lost 4 bases, and 10 bases stayed unmatched. CDR3 nucleotide sequence: TGTGCCAGCAGCGTACTTTCCACCGGGACTAGCGGTTACAATGAGCAGTTCTTC. It encodes CASSVLSTGTSGYNEQFF.

The chain combines TRBV15 with TRBJ2-7; TRBD2 agrees at 11 bases. The CDR3 totals 15 residues. V was pared by 3 bases and J by 4 bases, with 5 bases of the junction left unmatched. From germline, CDR1 is LNHNV and CDR2 YYDKDF (reference sequence). CDR3 sequence: CATSSSSGRRYEQYF. The CDR3 DNA is TGTGCCACCAGCAGCTCTAGCGGGAGGAGGTACGAGCAGTACTTC.

The chain links TRBV10-3 to TRBJ2-5; perhaps TRBD1 as D (7 bases). Germline V gene data show CDR1 as ENHRY and CDR2 as SYGVKD. CDR3 length: 15 amino acids. V was shortened by 0 bases and J by 4 bases, with 12 bases between the two germline ends. Here the CDR3 DNA reads TGTGCCATCAGTGAGTCGCGTCAGGGGGGAGAGACCCAGTACTTC. It specifies CAISESRQGGETQYF.